Listed here is a single T cell receptor (beta chain). Antigen: not known. In TCRdb, the 5' RACE reads were re-called with MiXCR into one record per CDR3 protein. Found here are about 890,000 distinct CDR3 sequences, approximately 13% of them singletons; the top ten hold around 1.6%. Germline CDR1 and CDR2: KGHSH and LQKENI. The CDR3 is 13 residues long. Deletions cut 4 bases from V and 6 bases from J, with 9 bases between. The record originates from a study of identical twins. Whole-study results and caveats: Without tracking the same donors, conclusions rested on cross-sectional statistical analysis. Possibly, invariant MAIT and iNKT cells partly confounded zero-insertion analyses. Within cord blood, abundant beta clonotypes carried fewer insertions, but memory repertoires showed no such trend.

These records were also assigned to another study, of yellow fever vaccine responses in identical twins.

The sequence was collected from a young woman in good health. V usage is TRBV18 and J usage is TRBJ2-2; maybe TRBD1 (5 bases). The sample was PBMCs. The CDR3 loop reads CASSRMTAGELFF. The CDR3 DNA is TGTGCCAGCTCACGAATGACAGCCGGGGAGCTGTTTTTT.